These 23 T cell receptor beta chains originate from one sample sequenced in a study of blood T cell repertoires in COVID-19. Clones were sequenced by immunoSEQ multiplex PCR, and TCRdb holds only the in-frame ones, with some missing. The sample contains a few hundred thousand clones, more than 80% of which appear only once. The sequenced sample was peripheral blood. These TCRs come from a woman in her forties with acute or convalescent COVID-19.

The J gene is TRBJ2-6, the V gene TRBV18; 7 positions agree with TRBD1. Germline CDR1 and CDR2: KGHSH and LQKENI. The V segment lost 6 bases and the J segment 2 bases; nucleotides outside the gene matches: 16. The CDR3 sequence is 19 residues long. CDR3 in amino acids: CASSPAPTGAYAGANVLTF. In DNA, the CDR3 is TGTGCCAGCTCCCCGGCCCCAACAGGGGCGTACGCTGGGGCCAACGTCCTGACTTTC.

The rearrangement joins TRBV27 to TRBJ2-1; 10 bases match TRBD1. The length of the CDR3 is 15 residues. V shed 3 bases, J shed 2 bases, and the junction held 1 base outside the gene matches. CDR1 and CDR2 from the germline V gene are MNHEY and SMNVEV (reference sequence). CDR3 region: CASSFGTGAYNEQFF. CDR3 coding DNA: TGTGCCAGCAGTTTTGGGACAGGGGCCTACAATGAGCAGTTCTTC.

The chain recombines TRBV10-1 with TRBJ1-1; 7 bases align to TRBD1. The trim removed 8 bases at V and 3 bases at J, leaving 6 bases unmatched. This CDR3 is built from 13 residues. Germline CDR1 and CDR2: WNHNN and SYGVQD (reference sequence). CDR3 region: CASRQGRDTEAFF. The CDR3 DNA is TGCGCCAGCCGACAGGGACGGGACACTGAAGCTTTCTTT.

This clone was seen only a few times. The rearrangement joins TRBV2 to TRBJ2-3; D perhaps matches TRBD2 (5 bases). The CDR3 loop spans 11 amino acids. V was shortened by 10 bases and J by 6 bases, with 11 bases between the two germline ends. Germline CDR1 reads SNHLY; CDR2 reads FYNNEI. CDR3 DNA: TGTGCCACCCTCGGGGTGGATACGCAGTATTTT. As protein: CATLGVDTQYF.

The genes are TRBV5-4 and TRBJ1-3; D is unresolved. Trimming removed 0 bases at V and 4 bases at J, with 8 bases between. The length of the CDR3 is 14 residues. In germline, CDR1 is SGHNT, CDR2 YYREEE (reference sequence). The CDR3 sequence: CASSLAGTGNTIYF. For the CDR3, the DNA is TGTGCCAGCAGCTTGGCAGGAACGGGAAACACCATATATTTT.

This clone appeared a few times. The CDR3 sequence: CASSQEENSPLHF. The CDR3 region has the DNA TGTGCCAGCAGCCAAGAGGAGAATTCACCCCTCCACTTT. This chain joins TRBV14 and TRBJ1-6; D gene uncertain. The germline V gene has CDR1 SGHDN and CDR2 FVKESK. This CDR3 region has 13 residues. The V end was cut by 0 bases, the J end by 7 bases, with 4 bases between.

CDR3 sequence: CAISSSVSGGPPREQYV. CDR3 bases: TGTGCCATCAGTTCTTCCGTTAGCGGGGGCCCCCCACGGGAGCAGTACGTC. The V gene is TRBV10-3, the J gene TRBJ2-7; 9 bases are a match to TRBD2. The CDR3 runs to 17 residues. The V segment lost 5 bases and the J segment 7 bases; nucleotides outside the gene matches: 18. Germline CDR1 reads ENHRY; CDR2 reads SYGVKD.

The V gene is TRBV7-8, the J gene TRBJ1-6, with 8 nucleotides matching TRBD1. Germline V CDR1 and CDR2: SGHVS, FQNEAQ. This CDR3 comprises 16 residues. V gave up 2 bases and J gave up 9 bases; unmatched junction bases: 9. CDR3 in amino acids: CASSLLRSGGSSPLHF. The CDR3 DNA reads TGTGCCAGCAGCTTACTTCGTTCAGGGGGCTCTTCACCCCTCCACTTT.

The rearrangement links TRBV12-3 or TRBV12-4 to TRBJ1-2; D is possibly TRBD1 (5 bases). Trimming left V 5 bases short and J 2 bases short, with 9 bases between. The CDR3 loop spans 13 amino acids. As DNA, the CDR3 is TGTGCCAGCAGTGGACAACGGAACTATGGCTACACCTTC. Protein product: CASSGQRNYGYTF.

V usage is TRBV2 and J usage is TRBJ2-3; 9 bases map to TRBD2. Germline V CDR1 and CDR2: SNHLY, FYNNEI. V lost 6 bases, J lost 5 bases, and 6 bases stayed unmatched. This CDR3 is built from 14 residues. Here the CDR3 reads CASRGGGAGDTQYF. CDR3 nucleotides: TGTGCCAGCAGGGGCGGGGGGGCCGGAGATACGCAGTATTTT.

This clone occurred once. The chain recombines TRBV7-2 with TRBJ1-2, with D hard to call. V lost 2 bases, J lost 7 bases, and 5 bases lay in between. Germline assignment: CDR1 SGHTA and CDR2 FQGNSA. CDR3 length: 11 amino acids. This chain's CDR3 is CASSLLLGYTF. The CDR3 DNA is TGTGCCAGCAGCTTACTTCTTGGCTACACCTTC. The entire variable domain, with the rest obtained from reference TRBV7-2 and TRBJ1-2, is as follows: GAGVSQSPSNKVTEKGKDVELRCDPISGHTALYWYRQSLGQGLEFLIYFQGNSAPDKSGLPSDRFSAERTGGSVSTLTIQRTQQEDSAVYLCASSLLLGYTFGSGTRLTVV.

The rearrangement links TRBV27 to TRBJ1-5; no reliable D call. Germline V gives CDR1 MNHEY, CDR2 SMNVEV (reference sequence). V lost 5 bases and J lost 1, with 15 bases in between. This CDR3 is 16 amino acids long. The CDR3 region is CASSLRGRESNQPQHF. The CDR3, as DNA: TGTGCCAGCAGTCTACGGGGAAGGGAGAGCAATCAGCCCCAGCATTTT.

The chain uses TRBV24-1 and TRBJ2-7, with 7 nucleotides matching TRBD1. The germline gives CDR1 KGHDR, CDR2 SFDVKD. The CDR3 spans 16 residues. V shed 0 bases, J shed 3 bases, and the junction held 7 bases outside the gene matches. In DNA form, the CDR3 reads TGTGCCACCAGTGATTTGCCCCAGGGGGAGTTCTACGAGCAGTACGTC. Translating it yields CATSDLPQGEFYEQYV.

V and J are TRBV5-4 and TRBJ2-7, with D perhaps matching TRBD1 (6 bases). There are 15 residues in the CDR3. Germline CDR1 reads SGHNT; CDR2 reads YYREEE (reference sequence). The germline V and J ends were trimmed by 3 bases and 0 bases, with 13 bases remaining between them. The CDR3 coding sequence is TGTGCCAGCAGCTCCGACAGGATGAGCTCCTACGAGCAGTACGTC. This gives the protein CASSSDRMSSYEQYV.

This chain links TRBV7-8 with TRBJ1-6; D is perhaps TRBD1 (6 bases). CDR3 length equals 20 residues. The V and J ends lost 1 base and 7 bases respectively, with 26 bases between them. Germline V CDR1 and CDR2: SGHVS, FQNEAQ. The CDR3 sequence is CASSLGRGVINPFGNSPLHF. The CDR3 DNA follows: TGTGCCAGCAGCTTAGGCAGGGGAGTGATCAACCCATTTGGAAATTCACCCCTCCACTTT.

This rearrangement joins TRBV5-1 to TRBJ1-4, with D perhaps matching TRBD1 (5 bases). The CDR3 totals 14 residues. Germline V gives CDR1 SGHRS, CDR2 YFSETQ. Trimming removed 5 bases from V and 8 bases from J, with 16 bases in between. The CDR3 nucleotides read TGCGCCAGCAGACTCGGACAAAGAGACGAAAAACTGTTTTTT. It is translated as CASRLGQRDEKLFF.

The CDR3 coding sequence is TGTGCCAGCAGTAGCCCCGGGATCTTAACCGGGGAGCTGTTTTTT. It yields the protein CASSSPGILTGELFF. The rearrangement uses TRBV28 and TRBJ2-2; weak D call: TRBD2 (5 bases). Per germline, CDR1 MDHEN and CDR2 SYDVKM. Between the trimmed V and J ends, which lost 5 bases and 5 bases, there was a span of 15 bases. CDR3 length equals 15 residues.

The chain recombines TRBV12-5 with TRBJ2-1; 9 nucleotides match TRBD1. The junction had 9 bases not matched to a gene; V was cut back by 5 bases and J by 13 bases. The CDR3 totals 13 residues. Germline CDR1 LGHNT, CDR2 FRNRAP. CDR3 residues: CASGPPGTGQQFF. CDR3 coding DNA: TGTGCTAGTGGTCCCCCAGGGACAGGGCAACAGTTCTTC.

This clone came up once. V gene TRBV5-6 combines with J gene TRBJ1-2, with 10 bases matching TRBD1. The CDR3 length is 14 residues. The V segment lost 4 bases and the J segment 8 bases; nucleotides outside the gene matches: 8. Germline CDR1 and CDR2: SGHDT and YYEEEE. The DNA of the CDR3 is TGTGCCAGCAGCGCGACGGACAGGGGGATCGGCTACACCTTC. Translation gives CASSATDRGIGYTF.

The chain joins TRBV12-1 to TRBJ1-2; the table assigns TRBD1, which was not confirmed against the DNA. TRBV12-1 has pseudogene status. This CDR3 comprises 16 residues. CDR3 in DNA: TGTGCCAGCAGCCCGCACAGGACAGGGACGCTATGGGGCTACACCTTC. Translation: CASSPHRTGTLWGYTF.

The chain employs TRBV12-3 or TRBV12-4 and TRBJ1-2; weak D call: TRBD1 (6 bases). With 2 bases removed from V and 13 bases from J, the gap between germline ends came to 8 bases. The CDR3 spans 10 residues. This CDR3 reads CASSLTGITF. CDR3 nucleotides: TGTGCCAGCAGTTTAACAGGGATCACCTTC.

In its sample, this clone was seen a few times. This chain joins TRBV9 and TRBJ1-1; 7 bases fit TRBD1. The CDR3 loop spans 14 amino acids. The germline V gene has CDR1 SGDLS and CDR2 YYNGEE. V lost 1 base, J lost 0 bases, and 0 bases stayed unmatched. CDR3 in amino acids: CASSVTGVNTEAFF. As DNA, the CDR3 is TGTGCCAGCAGCGTAACAGGGGTGAACACTGAAGCTTTCTTT.

V and J are TRBV27 and TRBJ2-1, with 9 bases fitting TRBD2. Trimming at V came to 4 bases and at J to 0 bases, leaving 10 bases not matched to a gene. The CDR3 extends over 18 amino acids. The germline CDR1 and CDR2 sequences are MNHEY and SMNVEV (reference sequence). CDR3 in DNA: TGTGCCAGCAGTTCGGCGGGGGGGTTTCTGAGCTCCTACAATGAGCAGTTCTTC. It encodes CASSSAGGFLSSYNEQFF.